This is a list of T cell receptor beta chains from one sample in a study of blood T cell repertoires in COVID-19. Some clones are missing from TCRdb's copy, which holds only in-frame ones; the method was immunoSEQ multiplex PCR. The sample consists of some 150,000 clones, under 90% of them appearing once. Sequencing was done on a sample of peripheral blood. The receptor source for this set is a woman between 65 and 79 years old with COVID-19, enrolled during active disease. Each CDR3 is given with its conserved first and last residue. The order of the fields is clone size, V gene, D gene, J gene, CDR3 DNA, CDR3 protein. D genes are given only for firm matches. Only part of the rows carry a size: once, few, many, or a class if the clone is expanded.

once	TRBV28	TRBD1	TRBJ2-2	TGTGCCAGCAGTTTAAGGGGGCGATCGAACACCGGGGAGCTGTTTTTT	CASSLRGRSNTGELFF
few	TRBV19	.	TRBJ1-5	TGTGCCAGTAGTAAGATAGGTAGGAGTCAGCCCCAGCATTTT	CASSKIGRSQPQHF
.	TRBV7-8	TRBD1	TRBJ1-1	TGTGCCAGCAGCTTGGGACAGCCGAACACTGAAGCTTTCTTT	CASSLGQPNTEAFF
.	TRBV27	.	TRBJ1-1	TGTGCCACCAAGTCTTCCGGACAGCACACTGAAGCTTTCTTT	CATKSSGQHTEAFF
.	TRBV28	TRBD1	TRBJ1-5	TGTGCCAGCAGAGCCGGGACAGTCAATCAGCCCCAGCATTTT	CASRAGTVNQPQHF
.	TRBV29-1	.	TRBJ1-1	TGCAGCGACCGGACAGTCGGGCACACTGAAGCTTTCTTT	CSDRTVGHTEAFF
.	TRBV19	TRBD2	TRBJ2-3	TGTGCCAGTAGTTTGCTAGCGGGGGGGCTCACAGATACGCAGTATTTT	CASSLLAGGLTDTQYF
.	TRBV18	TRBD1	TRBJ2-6	TGTGCCAGCTCACAGACAGGGGCTGCTGGGGCCAACGTCCTGACTTTC	CASSQTGAAGANVLTF
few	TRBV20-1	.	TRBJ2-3	TGCAGTGCTAGTCGGGGCGGGATGGGGGGAGATACGCAGTATTTT	CSASRGGMGGDTQYF
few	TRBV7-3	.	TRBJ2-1	TGTGCCAGCAGCTTAGGGGGCTGGAATGAGCAGTTCTTC	CASSLGGWNEQFF
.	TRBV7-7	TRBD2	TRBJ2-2	TGTGCCAGCAGCTCTAGCGGGGGGGCACAAACCGGGGAGCTGTTTTTT	CASSSSGGAQTGELFF
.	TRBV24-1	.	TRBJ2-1	TGTGCCACCAGTTTACCTCTCGGGCAGGGAAGGAACAATGAGCAGTTCTTC	CATSLPLGQGRNNEQFF
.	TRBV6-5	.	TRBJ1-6	TGTGCCAGCAGAGCTACTCCAGGGCCTACCCACTTT	CASRATPGPTHF
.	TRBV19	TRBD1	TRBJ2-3	TGTGCCAGTAGTGGATCCCGGGACAGGGGACACCCTAGCACAGATACGCAGTATTTT	CASSGSRDRGHPSTDTQYF
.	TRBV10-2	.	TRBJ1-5	TGCGCCAGCAGTGAGTCGACTCGGGGGTCGGCCCAGCATTTT	CASSESTRGSAQHF
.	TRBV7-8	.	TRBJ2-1	TGTGCCAGCAGCTTAGGGCAGGCTTGGAATGAGCAGTTCTTC	CASSLGQAWNEQFF
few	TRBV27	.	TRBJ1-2	TGTGCCAGCAGTTTAAACCCCCAGGGGACCTATGGCTACACCTTC	CASSLNPQGTYGYTF
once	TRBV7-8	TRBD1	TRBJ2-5	TGTGCCAGCAGCTCCGGACAGGGAGAAGAGACCCAGTACTTC	CASSSGQGEETQYF
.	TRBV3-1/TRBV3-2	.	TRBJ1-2	TGTGCCAGCAGCCTAGGGGTGGGGGCCTCCACCTTC	CASSLGVGASTF
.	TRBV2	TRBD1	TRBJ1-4	TGTGCCAGCAGCGCCGGGACAGGGCATGAAAAACTGTTTTTT	CASSAGTGHEKLFF
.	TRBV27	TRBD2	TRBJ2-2	TGTGCCAGCAGTAGGTCTAGCGGGGCGAACACCGGGGAGCTGTTTTTT	CASSRSSGANTGELFF
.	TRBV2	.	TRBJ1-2	TGTGCCAGCGGTCCAACAGGAGCTAACTATGGCTACACCTTC	CASGPTGANYGYTF
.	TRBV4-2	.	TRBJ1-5	TGTGCCAGCAGCCAAGGGGCGGGGAGTGGGACCCAGCATTTT	CASSQGAGSGTQHF
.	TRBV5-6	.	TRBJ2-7	TGTGCCAGCAGCTCCCTCCGAGGAGAGCAGTACTTC	CASSSLRGEQYF
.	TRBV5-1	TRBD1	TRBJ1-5	TGCGCCAGCAGCCGGGGACAGGGGGACCAGCCCCAGCATTTT	CASSRGQGDQPQHF
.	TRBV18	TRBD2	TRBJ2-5	TGTGCCAGCTCACCGTATGTAAGCGGGGGATCGGCAGAGACCCAGTACTTC	CASSPYVSGGSAETQYF
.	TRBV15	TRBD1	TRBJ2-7	TGTGCCACCAGCAACCCCGGCGCAGGGGGCGAGCAGTACTTC	CATSNPGAGGEQYF
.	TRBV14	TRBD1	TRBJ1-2	TGTGCCAGCAGCCTTACAGGGGCCCTCTCGACCTTGAGTGGCTACACCTTC	CASSLTGALSTLSGYTF
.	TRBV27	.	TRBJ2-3	TGTGCCAGCAGTCCCCTCGACAAACACGACACAGATACGCAGTATTTT	CASSPLDKHDTDTQYF
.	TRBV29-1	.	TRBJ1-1	TGCAGCGTTGTTGGGGGCGCGAGCACTGAAGCTTTCTTT	CSVVGGASTEAFF
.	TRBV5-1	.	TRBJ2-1	TGCGCCAGCAGCTGGGGACTCCTGGGAGACAATGAGCAGTTCTTC	CASSWGLLGDNEQFF
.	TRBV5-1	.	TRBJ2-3	TGCGCCAGCAGCCTACTGACAGATACAGATACGCAGTATTTT	CASSLLTDTDTQYF
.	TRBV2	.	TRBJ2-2	TGTGCCAGCAGGGCAACAGGAACCGGGGAGCTGTTTTTT	CASRATGTGELFF
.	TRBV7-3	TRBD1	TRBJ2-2	TGTGCCAGCAGCGGGACAGGGGGACAAAACACCGGGGAGCTGTTTTTT	CASSGTGGQNTGELFF
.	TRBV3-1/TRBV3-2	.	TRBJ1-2	TGTGCCAGCAGCCAGGTACCGGGAGGCTACACCTTC	CASSQVPGGYTF
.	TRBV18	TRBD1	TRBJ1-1	TGTGCCAGCTCACCACGGGACAGGGCTGGAGCTTTCTTT	CASSPRDRAGAFF
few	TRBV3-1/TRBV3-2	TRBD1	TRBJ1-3	TGTGCCAGCAGCCATAGAAGGGACAGGGGAAACACCATATATTTT	CASSHRRDRGNTIYF